The 23 T cell receptor beta chains reported below all come from one sample, sequenced in a study of response to subunit inactivated influenza vaccine. Each CDR3 protein gets one entry after TCRdb re-called the RT-PCR reads with MiXCR. In the table there are 710,000 or so distinct CDR3 sequences, around 16% of which are singletons. Sequenced here: PBMCs from blood, sampled 11 to 12 days after vaccination. These receptors were taken from a man in his fifties or sixties who received an inactivated influenza vaccine.

This clonotype was detected a few times. The rearrangement uses TRBV15 and TRBJ1-2; 10 bases match TRBD1. With V trimmed by 3 bases and J by 8 bases, 9 bases remained unmatched. Per germline, CDR1 LNHNV and CDR2 YYDKDF (reference sequence). The CDR3 contains 15 residues. This CDR3 reads CATSSPGTGVRGYTF. CDR3 sequence (DNA): TGTGCCACCAGCAGCCCCGGGACAGGGGTCAGGGGCTACACCTTC.

The chain is built from TRBV7-9 and TRBJ2-1, with D perhaps matching TRBD2 (6 bases). CDR1 and CDR2 (germline): SEHNR, FQNEAQ (reference sequence). V lost 1 base and J 0 bases, leaving 10 bases between the germline ends. This CDR3 is built from 16 residues. Here the CDR3 DNA reads TGTGCCAGCAGCTTAGGGGACTTCAGCTCCTACAATGAGCAGTTCTTC. It translates to CASSLGDFSSYNEQFF.

The V and J genes are TRBV6-1 and TRBJ1-5; 7 bases map to TRBD1. Germline V lookup: CDR1 MNHNS, CDR2 SASEGT. The CDR3 runs to 13 residues. The junction had 5 bases not matched to a gene; V was cut back by 5 bases and J by 7 bases. The CDR3 DNA follows: TGTGCCAGCAGTACAGGGGTGAGACAGCCCCAGCATTTT. Protein sequence: CASSTGVRQPQHF.

This clonotype has only a few counts. The chain uses TRBV5-1 and TRBJ2-3; D possibly corresponds to TRBD1 (6 bases). V was shortened by 4 bases and J by 5 bases, with 17 bases between the two germline ends. Germline loops: CDR1 SGHRS, CDR2 YFSETQ. The CDR3 totals 15 residues. The CDR3 protein is CASSKYQGMQDTQYF. CDR3 nucleotide sequence: TGCGCCAGCAGCAAATATCAGGGGATGCAAGATACGCAGTATTTT. Drawing the rest from reference TRBV5-1 and TRBJ2-3, the complete variable domain is KAGVTQTPRYLIKTRGQQVTLSCSPISGHRSVSWYQQTPGQGLQFLFEYFSETQRNKGNFPGRFSGRQFSNSRSEMNVSTLELGDSALYLCASSKYQGMQDTQYFGPGTRLTVL.

This clonotype was found many times. J is TRBJ2-1 and V is TRBV7-8, with a tentative D call TRBD2 (6 bases). This CDR3 spans 13 amino acids. Deletions cut 6 bases from V and 7 bases from J, with 13 bases between. Looked up from germline, CDR1 is SGHVS and CDR2 is FQNEAQ. The CDR3 region is CASREGYGNEQFF. The DNA of the CDR3 is TGTGCCAGCAGGGAGGGGTACGGTAATGAGCAGTTCTTC.

The chain combines TRBV5-1 with TRBJ2-2; 7 nucleotides line up with TRBD1. In germline, CDR1 is SGHRS, CDR2 YFSETQ. CDR3 length: 17 residues. The V gene end was trimmed by 4 bases and the J gene end by 1 base; junction bases not matched to a gene: 10. This CDR3 reads CASSPGSGTVNTGELFF. The CDR3 DNA sequence: TGCGCCAGCAGCCCGGGATCCGGGACAGTGAACACCGGGGAGCTGTTTTTT.

This clonotype was counted at least ten times. J is TRBJ2-1 and V is TRBV7-9; D not resolved. There are 16 residues in the CDR3. Germline lookup yields CDR1 SEHNR and CDR2 FQNEAQ (reference sequence). The ends were cut back, 5 bases at V and 4 bases at J, with 18 bases in the middle. The DNA for the CDR3 is TGTGCCAGCAGCCTTGTCGGCACTGGTCCATACAATGAGCAGTTCTTC. Protein product: CASSLVGTGPYNEQFF. The full variable domain, its missing parts supplied by reference TRBV7-9 and TRBJ2-1, is DTGVSQNPRHKITKRGQNVTFRCDPISEHNRLYWYRQTLGQGPEFLTYFQNEAQLEKSRLLSDRFSAERPKGSFSTLEIQRTEQGDSAMYLCASSLVGTGPYNEQFFGPGTRLTVL.

V gene TRBV19 combines with J gene TRBJ2-7; 9 bases map to TRBD1. There are 10 residues in the CDR3. The germline V gene has CDR1 LNHDA and CDR2 SQIVND (reference sequence). V shed 9 bases and J 12 bases; nucleotides not matched to a gene: 6. CDR3 loop: CASTGQGTYF. The CDR3, as DNA: TGTGCCAGCACCGGACAGGGGACGTACTTC.

The V and J genes are TRBV5-1 and TRBJ1-4, with 8 bases that match TRBD1. Germline-derived CDR1 and CDR2 are SGHRS and YFSETQ. This CDR3 region has 15 residues. Trimming at V came to 7 bases and at J to 3 bases, leaving 8 bases not matched to a gene. In DNA form, the CDR3 reads TGCGCCAGCTTCGGACAGGGCTCGGCTAATGAAAAACTGTTTTTT. Its protein product is CASFGQGSANEKLFF.

This chain uses TRBV12-5 with TRBJ2-7; possible D gene TRBD1, 5 bases. The CDR3 loop spans 18 amino acids. Looked up from germline, CDR1 is LGHNT and CDR2 is FRNRAP. V lost 10 bases to trimming and J lost 0 bases, with 28 bases between them. CDR3 in amino acids: CATPTPWNRFLLSYEQYF. The CDR3 nucleotides read TGTGCTACCCCTACCCCCTGGAACAGGTTCCTTCTCTCCTACGAGCAGTACTTC. The full variable domain, rest sourced from reference TRBV12-5 and TRBJ2-7, is DARVTQTPRHKVTEMGQEVTMRCQPILGHNTVFWYRQTMMQGLELLAYFRNRAPLDDSGMPKDRFSAEMPDATLATLKIQPSEPRDSAVYFCATPTPWNRFLLSYEQYFGPGTRLTVT.

CDR3 residues: CASSSQGMANTGELFF. CDR3 DNA: TGTGCCAGCTCTTCACAGGGGATGGCAAACACCGGGGAGCTGTTTTTT. This chain connects TRBV18 to TRBJ2-2; 7 bases fit TRBD1. In germline, CDR1 is KGHSH, CDR2 LQKENI. V lost 6 bases to trimming and J lost 2 bases; unmatched junction nucleotides: 9. The CDR3 runs to 16 residues.

This clonotype has more than one count but fewer than ten. This chain joins TRBV29-1 and TRBJ2-7, with D possibly being TRBD1 (5 bases). Trimming stripped 4 bases from V and 2 bases from J, with 12 bases between. CDR3 length equals 13 residues. Looked up from germline, CDR1 is SQVTM and CDR2 is ANQGSEA. DNA for the CDR3: TGCAGCGTTGTGGCAGGGATTCCCTACGAGCAGTACTTC. It specifies CSVVAGIPYEQYF.

V and J are TRBV3-1 and TRBJ1-1, with TRBD1 as a possible D gene (5 bases). The CDR3 loop spans 16 amino acids. V shed 0 bases and J shed 5 bases, with 16 bases lying between them. CDR1 and CDR2 (germline): LGHDT, YNNKEL (reference sequence). The CDR3 protein is CASSQDHRSGGTEAFF. CDR3 DNA: TGTGCCAGCAGCCAAGATCATAGATCCGGGGGAACTGAAGCTTTCTTT.

The V and J genes are TRBV4-3 and TRBJ2-5, with D perhaps matching TRBD2 (7 bases). The CDR3 loop spans 16 amino acids. The germline gives CDR1 LGHNA, CDR2 YSLEER. The ends were cut back, 0 bases at V and 1 base at J, with 12 bases in the middle. In DNA form, the CDR3 reads TGCGCCAGCAGCCAAGATTTACGGGGGGCCCAAGAGACCCAGTACTTC. Translation gives CASSQDLRGAQETQYF.

This clonotype was observed a few times. This chain connects TRBV15 to TRBJ2-4, with D perhaps TRBD1 (6 bases). This CDR3 is 15 amino acids long. Trimming pared 0 bases from V and 9 bases from J, leaving 15 bases between. Germline V gene data show CDR1 as LNHNV and CDR2 as YYDKDF (reference sequence). Here the CDR3 DNA reads TGTGCCACCAGCAGAGATATAAGGACAGAAAGCATTCAGTACTTC. Translating gives CATSRDIRTESIQYF.

Only one count was recorded for this clonotype. The V gene is TRBV6-2 or TRBV6-3, the J gene TRBJ2-5, with D uncertain. The CDR3 has 15 amino acids. V was shortened by 6 bases and J by 0 bases, with 14 bases between the two germline ends. Germline V gene sequence: CDR1 MNHEY, CDR2 SVGEGT. The CDR3 region is CASSLGTDHQETQYF. The CDR3 nucleotides read TGTGCCAGCAGCTTAGGCACGGATCACCAAGAGACCCAGTACTTC.

J is TRBJ1-5 and V is TRBV4-1; 8 bases map to TRBD1. Germline lookup yields CDR1 MGHRA and CDR2 YSYEKL. Losses at the gene ends were 0 bases for V and 4 bases for J; bases not matched to a gene: 5. The CDR3 extends over 16 amino acids. Here the CDR3 DNA reads TGCGCCAGCAGCCAAGAAGGACAGGGTGCAAATCAGCCCCAGCATTTT. This sequence encodes CASSQEGQGANQPQHF.

This clonotype was seen a handful of times. The genes are TRBV20-1 and TRBJ1-1, with 7 positions matching TRBD1. Germline CDR1 reads DFQATT; CDR2 reads SNEGSKA (reference sequence). The CDR3 runs to 14 residues. V shed 0 bases, J shed 4 bases, and the junction held 5 bases outside the gene matches. CDR3 nucleotide sequence: TGCAGTGCTAGAGATCAGGGGGGGACCACTGAAGCTTTCTTT. This gives the protein CSARDQGGTTEAFF.

V and J are TRBV24-1 and TRBJ2-6; TRBD1 aligns across 12 bases. From germline, CDR1 is KGHDR and CDR2 SFDVKD. The CDR3 extends over 18 amino acids. Germline trimming cut 4 bases from V and 2 bases from J; bases unmatched to any gene: 5. This CDR3 reads CATSDPGQGAPGANVLTF. CDR3 sequence (DNA): TGTGCCACCAGTGACCCGGGACAGGGGGCGCCTGGGGCCAACGTCCTGACTTTC.

The chain uses TRBV7-9 and TRBJ2-3; D tentatively fits TRBD1 or TRBD2 (5 bases each). The germline gives CDR1 SEHNR, CDR2 FQNEAQ (reference sequence). This CDR3 contains 16 residues. The V end lost 5 bases, the J end lost 2 bases, and 17 bases lay between the germline ends. Written as DNA, the CDR3 is TGTGCCAGCAGCCCGGGACCCCTAAAATCCACAGATACGCAGTATTTT. It translates to CASSPGPLKSTDTQYF.

There are a few counts of this clonotype. The chain's CDR3 is CASTLTRTSGTYEQYF. In DNA, the CDR3 is TGTGCCAGCACCCTTACGCGGACTAGCGGTACCTACGAGCAGTACTTC. The chain uses TRBV6-2 or TRBV6-3 and TRBJ2-7; 10 positions match TRBD2. The V gene end was trimmed by 7 bases and the J gene end by 2 bases; junction bases not matched to a gene: 11. Germline V gene lookup returns CDR1 MNHEY and CDR2 SVGEGT. The CDR3 extends over 16 amino acids.

The rearrangement joins TRBV6-2 or TRBV6-3 to TRBJ2-7; 10 bases are shared with TRBD2. In germline, CDR1 is MNHEY, CDR2 SVGEGT. The CDR3 sequence is 16 residues long. With V trimmed by 0 bases and J by 4 bases, 6 bases remained unmatched. This chain's CDR3 is CASSYSASGRKYEQYF. In nucleotides, the CDR3 is TGTGCCAGCAGTTACTCTGCTAGCGGGAGAAAATACGAGCAGTACTTC.

This clonotype was counted only a few times. The V and J genes are TRBV9 and TRBJ1-2; D gene uncertain. Germline V CDR1 and CDR2: SGDLS, YYNGEE. Deletions cut 4 bases from V and 7 bases from J, with 14 bases between. The CDR3 loop spans 13 amino acids. The CDR3 coding sequence is TGTGCCAGCAGCTCCGCCAGTTTTCCTGGCTACACCTTC. Its protein is CASSSASFPGYTF. The whole variable domain, filled in from reference TRBV9 and TRBJ1-2, reads DSGVTQTPKHLITATGQRVTLRCSPRSGDLSVYWYQQSLDQGLQFLIQYYNGEERAKGNILERFSAQQFPDLHSELNLSSLELGDSALYFCASSSASFPGYTFGSGTRLTVV.